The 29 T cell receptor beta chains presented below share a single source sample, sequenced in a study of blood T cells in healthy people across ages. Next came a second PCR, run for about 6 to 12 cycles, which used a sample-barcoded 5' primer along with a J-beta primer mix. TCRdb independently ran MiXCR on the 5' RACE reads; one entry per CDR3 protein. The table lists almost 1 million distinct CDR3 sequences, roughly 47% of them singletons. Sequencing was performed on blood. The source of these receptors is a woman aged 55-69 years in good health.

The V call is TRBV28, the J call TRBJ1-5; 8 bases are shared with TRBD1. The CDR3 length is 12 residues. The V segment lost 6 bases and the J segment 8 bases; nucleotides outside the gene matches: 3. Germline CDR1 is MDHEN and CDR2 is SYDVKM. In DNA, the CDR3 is TGTGCCAGCAGCAGGGGGCCAGAGCCCCAGCATTTT. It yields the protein CASSRGPEPQHF.

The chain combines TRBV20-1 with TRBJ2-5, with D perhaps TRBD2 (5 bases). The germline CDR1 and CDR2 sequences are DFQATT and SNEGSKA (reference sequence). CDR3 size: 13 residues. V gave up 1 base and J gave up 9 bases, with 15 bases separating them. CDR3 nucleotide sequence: TGCAGTGCTAGAGTAATAGAACTAGGAGCCCAGTACTTC. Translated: CSARVIELGAQYF.

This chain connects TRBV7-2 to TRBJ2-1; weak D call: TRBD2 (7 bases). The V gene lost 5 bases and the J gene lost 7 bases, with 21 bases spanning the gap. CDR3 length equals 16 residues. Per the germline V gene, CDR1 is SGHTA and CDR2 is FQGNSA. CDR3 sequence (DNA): TGTGCCAGCAGCCCGGGGGCATCGCGGGGGACGAATGAGCAGTTCTTC. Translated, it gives CASSPGASRGTNEQFF.

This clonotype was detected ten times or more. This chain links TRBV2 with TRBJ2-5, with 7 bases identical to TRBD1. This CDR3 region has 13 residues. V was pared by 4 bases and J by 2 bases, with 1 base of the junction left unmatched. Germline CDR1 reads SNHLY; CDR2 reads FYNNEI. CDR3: CASSGDSQETQYF. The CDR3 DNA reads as TGTGCCAGCAGTGGGGACAGTCAAGAGACCCAGTACTTC.

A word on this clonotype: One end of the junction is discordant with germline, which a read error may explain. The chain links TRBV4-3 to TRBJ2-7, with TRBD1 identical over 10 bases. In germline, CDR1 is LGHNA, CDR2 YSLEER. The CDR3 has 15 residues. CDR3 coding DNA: TGCGCCAGCAGCCAAGGGGACAGGGGTAGCCACGAGCGGTACTTC. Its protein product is CASSQGDRGSHERYF.

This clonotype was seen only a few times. In nucleotides, the CDR3 is TGTGCCAGCAGTCTAACTCAGGGTTTTCGTATCGGGGAGCTGTTTTTT. This codes for CASSLTQGFRIGELFF. This chain links TRBV6-2 or TRBV6-3 with TRBJ2-2; the D gene is possibly TRBD1 (5 bases). Germline CDR1 and CDR2: MNHEY and SVGEGT. The CDR3 contains 16 residues. With 5 bases removed from V and 7 bases from J, the gap between germline ends came to 20 bases.

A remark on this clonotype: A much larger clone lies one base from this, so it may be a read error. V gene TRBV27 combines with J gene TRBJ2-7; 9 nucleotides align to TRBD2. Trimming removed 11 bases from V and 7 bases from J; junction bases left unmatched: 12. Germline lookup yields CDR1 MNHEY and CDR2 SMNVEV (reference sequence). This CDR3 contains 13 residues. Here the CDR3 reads CAVGTSSYNEQYF. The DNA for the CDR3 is TGTGCCGTCGGGACTAGCTCCTACAATGAGCAGTACTTC.

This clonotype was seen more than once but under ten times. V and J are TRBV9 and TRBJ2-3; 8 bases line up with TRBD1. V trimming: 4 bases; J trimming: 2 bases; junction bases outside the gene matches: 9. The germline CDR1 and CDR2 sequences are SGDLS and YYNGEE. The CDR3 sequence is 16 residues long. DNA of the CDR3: TGTGCCAGCAGCTCCCGGACAGGGACAAACACAGATACGCAGTATTTT. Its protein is CASSSRTGTNTDTQYF.

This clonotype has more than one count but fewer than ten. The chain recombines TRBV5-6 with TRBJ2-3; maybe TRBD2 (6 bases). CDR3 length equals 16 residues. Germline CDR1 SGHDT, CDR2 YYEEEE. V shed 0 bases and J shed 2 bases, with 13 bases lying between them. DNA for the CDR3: TGTGCCAGCAGCTTGGGGGGCAGGACTAACACAGATACGCAGTATTTT. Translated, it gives CASSLGGRTNTDTQYF.

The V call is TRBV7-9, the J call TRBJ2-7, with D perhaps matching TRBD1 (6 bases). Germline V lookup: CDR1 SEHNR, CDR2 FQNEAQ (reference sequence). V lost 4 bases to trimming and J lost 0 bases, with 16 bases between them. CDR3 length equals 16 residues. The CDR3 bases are TGTGCCAGCAGCTCCAGTACCGGGACACTCTCCTACGAGCAGTACTTC. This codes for CASSSSTGTLSYEQYF.

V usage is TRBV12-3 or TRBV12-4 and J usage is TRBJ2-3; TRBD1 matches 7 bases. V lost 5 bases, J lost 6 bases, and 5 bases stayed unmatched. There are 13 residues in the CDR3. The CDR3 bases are TGTGCCAGCAGTGAACAGGGGTTCGATACGCAGTATTTT. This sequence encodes CASSEQGFDTQYF.

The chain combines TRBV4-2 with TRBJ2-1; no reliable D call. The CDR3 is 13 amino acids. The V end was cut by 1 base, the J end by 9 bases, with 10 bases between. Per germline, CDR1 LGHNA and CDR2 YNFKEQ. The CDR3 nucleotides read TGTGCCAGCAGCCAAGCCGCAATTGCTGAGCAGTTCTTC. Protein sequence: CASSQAAIAEQFF.

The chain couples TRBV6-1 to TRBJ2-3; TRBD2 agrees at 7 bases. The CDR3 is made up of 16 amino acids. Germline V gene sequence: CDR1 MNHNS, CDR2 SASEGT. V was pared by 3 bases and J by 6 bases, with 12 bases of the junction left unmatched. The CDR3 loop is CASSELASGARDTQYF. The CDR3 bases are TGTGCCAGCAGTGAGTTAGCTAGCGGAGCACGGGATACGCAGTATTTT.

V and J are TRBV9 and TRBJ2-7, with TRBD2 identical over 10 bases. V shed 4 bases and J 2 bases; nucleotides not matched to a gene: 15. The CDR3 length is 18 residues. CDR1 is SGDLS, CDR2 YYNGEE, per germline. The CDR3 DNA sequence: TGTGCCAGCAGCATAAGCGTTACCGGGACTAGCGCGACCTACGAGCAGTACTTC. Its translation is CASSISVTGTSATYEQYF.

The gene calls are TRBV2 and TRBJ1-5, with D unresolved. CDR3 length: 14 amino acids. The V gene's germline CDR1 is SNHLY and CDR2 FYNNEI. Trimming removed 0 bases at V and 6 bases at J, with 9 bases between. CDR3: CASSEAAGGQPQHF. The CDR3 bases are TGTGCCAGCAGTGAAGCGGCCGGAGGTCAGCCCCAGCATTTT.

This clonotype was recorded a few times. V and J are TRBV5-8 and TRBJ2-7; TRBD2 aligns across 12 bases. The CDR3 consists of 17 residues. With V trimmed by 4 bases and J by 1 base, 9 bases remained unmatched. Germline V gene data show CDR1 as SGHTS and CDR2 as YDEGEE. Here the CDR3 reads CASSRSSGRAGSYEQYF. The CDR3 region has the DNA TGTGCCAGCAGCAGATCTAGCGGGAGGGCCGGGTCCTACGAGCAGTACTTC.

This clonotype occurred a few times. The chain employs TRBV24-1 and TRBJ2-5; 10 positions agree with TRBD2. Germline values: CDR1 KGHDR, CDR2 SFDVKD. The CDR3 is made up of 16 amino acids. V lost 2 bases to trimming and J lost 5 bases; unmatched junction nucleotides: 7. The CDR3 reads CATSDSRLAGVETQYF. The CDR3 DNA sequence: TGTGCCACCAGTGATTCTCGCCTAGCGGGAGTTGAGACCCAGTACTTC.

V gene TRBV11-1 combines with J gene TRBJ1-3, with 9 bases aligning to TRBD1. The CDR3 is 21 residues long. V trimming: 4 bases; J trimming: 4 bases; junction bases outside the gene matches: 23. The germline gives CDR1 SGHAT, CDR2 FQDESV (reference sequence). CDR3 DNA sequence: TGTGCCAGCAGCTCCGATATCCGGGACAGGGAGAAAGCCGTGCCGGGAAACACCATATATTTT. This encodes CASSSDIRDREKAVPGNTIYF.

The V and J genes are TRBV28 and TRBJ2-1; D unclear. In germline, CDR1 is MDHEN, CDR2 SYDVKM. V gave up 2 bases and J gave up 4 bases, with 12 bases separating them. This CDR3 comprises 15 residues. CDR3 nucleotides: TGTGCCAGCAGTTTACCCCCTGAAGGGTACAATGAGCAGTTCTTC. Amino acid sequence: CASSLPPEGYNEQFF.

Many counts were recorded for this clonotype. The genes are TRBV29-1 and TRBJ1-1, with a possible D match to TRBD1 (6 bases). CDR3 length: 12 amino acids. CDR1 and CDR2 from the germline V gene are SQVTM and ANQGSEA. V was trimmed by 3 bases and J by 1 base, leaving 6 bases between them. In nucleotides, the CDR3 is TGCAGCGTTGACAGGGGGAACACTGAAGCTTTCTTT. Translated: CSVDRGNTEAFF.

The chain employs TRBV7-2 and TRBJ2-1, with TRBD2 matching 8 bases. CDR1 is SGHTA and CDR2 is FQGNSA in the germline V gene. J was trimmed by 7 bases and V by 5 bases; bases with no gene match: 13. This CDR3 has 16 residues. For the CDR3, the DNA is TGTGCCAGCAGCCCCGAGCCAGCGGGAGTTAGGAATGAGCAGTTCTTC. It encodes CASSPEPAGVRNEQFF.

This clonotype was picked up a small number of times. CDR3 sequence reads: CATSTGTSSITDTQYF. The CDR3 DNA reads as TGTGCCACCTCAACCGGGACTAGCAGCATCACAGATACGCAGTATTTT. The chain uses TRBV12-3 or TRBV12-4 and TRBJ2-3, with 9 bases that match TRBD2. There are 16 residues in the CDR3. Trimming took 10 bases from V and 2 from J; bases not matched to a gene: 13.

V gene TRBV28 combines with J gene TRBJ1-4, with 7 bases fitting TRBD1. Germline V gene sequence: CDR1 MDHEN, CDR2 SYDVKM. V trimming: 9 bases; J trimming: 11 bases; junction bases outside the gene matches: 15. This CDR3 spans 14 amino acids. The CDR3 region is CASSGDSQYRKLFF. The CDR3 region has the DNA TGTGCCAGTAGCGGGGACAGTCAATATCGGAAACTGTTTTTT.

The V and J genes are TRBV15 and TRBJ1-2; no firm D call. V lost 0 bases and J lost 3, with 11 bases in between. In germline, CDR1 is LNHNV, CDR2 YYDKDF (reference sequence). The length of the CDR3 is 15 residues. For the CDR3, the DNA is TGTGCCACCAGCAGAGATGCAATGGGCGACTATGGCTACACCTTC. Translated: CATSRDAMGDYGYTF.

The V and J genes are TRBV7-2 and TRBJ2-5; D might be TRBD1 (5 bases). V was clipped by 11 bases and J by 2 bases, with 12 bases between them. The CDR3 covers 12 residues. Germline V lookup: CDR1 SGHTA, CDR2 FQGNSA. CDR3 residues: CTSRQPQETQYF. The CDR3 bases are TGTACCTCTAGACAGCCACAAGAGACCCAGTACTTC.

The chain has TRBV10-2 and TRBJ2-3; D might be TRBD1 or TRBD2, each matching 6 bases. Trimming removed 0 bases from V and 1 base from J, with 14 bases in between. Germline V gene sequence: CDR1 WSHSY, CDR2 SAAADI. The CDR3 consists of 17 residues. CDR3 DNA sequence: TGCGCCAGCAGTGAGTCGCTTAGGGGGAGGCGCACAGATACGCAGTATTTT. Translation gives CASSESLRGRRTDTQYF.

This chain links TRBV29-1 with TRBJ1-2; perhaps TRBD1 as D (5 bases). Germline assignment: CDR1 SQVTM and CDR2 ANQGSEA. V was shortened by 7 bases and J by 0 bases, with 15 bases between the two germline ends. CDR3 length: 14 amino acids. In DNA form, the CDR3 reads TGCAGCGCCGGGCGAGAGGACACTAACTATGGCTACACCTTC. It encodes CSAGREDTNYGYTF.

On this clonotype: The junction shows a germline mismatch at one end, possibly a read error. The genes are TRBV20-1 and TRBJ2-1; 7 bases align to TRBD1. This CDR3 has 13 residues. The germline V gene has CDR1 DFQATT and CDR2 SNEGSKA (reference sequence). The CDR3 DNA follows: TGTAGTTTACGTAGGGGACAGAACAATGAGCAGTTCTTC. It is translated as CSLRRGQNNEQFF.

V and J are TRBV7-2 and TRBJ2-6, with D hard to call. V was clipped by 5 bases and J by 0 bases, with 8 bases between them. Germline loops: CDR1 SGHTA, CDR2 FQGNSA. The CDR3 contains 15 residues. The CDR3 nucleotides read TGTGCCAGCAGCAGAGGACCCTCTGGGGCCAACGTCCTGACTTTC. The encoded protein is CASSRGPSGANVLTF. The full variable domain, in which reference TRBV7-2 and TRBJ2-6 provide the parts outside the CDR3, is GAGVSQSPSNKVTEKGKDVELRCDPISGHTALYWYRQSLGQGLEFLIYFQGNSAPDKSGLPSDRFSAERTGGSVSTLTIQRTQQEDSAVYLCASSRGPSGANVLTFGAGSRLTVL.